The clone carrying this T cell receptor beta chain was counted at least ten times. As yet, its antigen is unknown. Naive CD8 libraries came from about 19,000 to 1,100,000 sorted cells with 10%, 30% or 50% RNA. CD8+CD4-CCR7+CD45RA+ cells were sorted as naive CD8 T cells. Germline V gives CDR1 DFQATT, CDR2 SNEGSKA (reference sequence). Trimming removed 6 bases from V and 3 bases from J, with 18 bases in between. This CDR3 region has 14 residues. Bulk TCR libraries used previously described methods and listed TCR primers. MiXCR, run by TCRdb on the PCR reads, gives a single entry per CDR3 protein. The data contain about 510,000 distinct CDR3 sequences, over 20% of them singletons. The data are from a study of molecular identifiers for immune sequencing clone quantification. Study-wide points: A single cell's spiked Jurkat TCR RNA was reportedly detectable among one million naive cells.

This sequence joins TRBV20-1 and TRBJ2-7; D gene unclear. Sequencing used naive CD8+ T cells from blood, with Jurkat cell RNA spiked in. Subset of the sample: FACS-sorted CD8+CD4-CCR7+CD45RA+ naive T cells. The source is a human donor in good health. Some libraries in this study had Jurkat cell RNA spiked in. The CDR3 protein is CSASPLPALYEQYF. The CDR3 coding sequence is TGCAGTGCCTCCCCGTTACCGGCCCTCTACGAGCAGTACTTC.